The 22 T cell receptor beta chains below come from one sample, sequenced in a study of CD8 T cells in Susac syndrome. cDNA came from around 0.5 to 1 ug RNA primed by random hexamers. Each CDR3 protein gets one entry after TCRdb re-called the immunoSEQ multiplex PCR reads with MiXCR. The table has some 180,000 distinct CDR3 sequences, about 95% seen once. Sequencing was performed on CD4+ T cells from PBMCs. The receptors were sampled from a human donor with Susac syndrome.

This chain connects TRBV18 to TRBJ2-1, with 9 bases fitting TRBD2. The CDR3 has 15 residues. Germline V gene data show CDR1 as KGHSH and CDR2 as LQKENI. V shed 1 base and J 5 bases; nucleotides not matched to a gene: 3. CDR3 nucleotides: TGTGCCAGCTCACCACTAGCGGGGGCAAACAATGAGCAGTTCTTC. Translation gives CASSPLAGANNEQFF.

This chain links TRBV2 with TRBJ2-2; unclear D gene. Trimming cost V 2 bases and J 3 bases, with 13 bases left between them. CDR3 length: 16 amino acids. CDR1 and CDR2 from the germline V gene are SNHLY and FYNNEI. The CDR3, as DNA: TGTGCCAGCAGTGAATCATCCAGGAGATACACCGGGGAGCTGTTTTTT. Encoded protein: CASSESSRRYTGELFF.

This clonotype appeared once. The V call is TRBV20-1, the J call TRBJ1-2; the D is unclear. The ends were cut back, 0 bases at V and 1 base at J, with 3 bases in the middle. Germline CDR1 reads DFQATT; CDR2 reads SNEGSKA (reference sequence). CDR3 length equals 12 residues. CDR3 sequence (DNA): TGCAGTGCTAGAGATAGTAACTATGGCTACACCTTC. Protein sequence: CSARDSNYGYTF.

The chain joins TRBV19 to TRBJ2-1; D is possibly TRBD1 or TRBD2 (6 bases each). This CDR3 region has 14 residues. The germline V gene has CDR1 LNHDA and CDR2 SQIVND (reference sequence). Deletions cut 5 bases from V and 6 bases from J, with 14 bases between. The CDR3 DNA sequence: TGTGCCAGTAGTCGGGGGCCAGGGGTCAATGAGCAGTTCTTC. It translates to CASSRGPGVNEQFF.

The chain links TRBV7-2 to TRBJ1-2; D call uncertain. Germline CDR1 is SGHTA and CDR2 is FQGNSA. Trimming took off 2 bases at V and 6 bases at J, with 10 bases between the two ends. The CDR3 has 13 residues. The CDR3, as DNA: TGTGCCAGCAGCTTAACGAGAGGCGATGGCTACACCTTC. Its protein is CASSLTRGDGYTF. Full variable domain (missing parts from reference TRBV7-2 and TRBJ1-2): GAGVSQSPSNKVTEKGKDVELRCDPISGHTALYWYRQSLGQGLEFLIYFQGNSAPDKSGLPSDRFSAERTGGSVSTLTIQRTQQEDSAVYLCASSLTRGDGYTFGSGTRLTVV.

The genes are TRBV2 and TRBJ2-5, with TRBD2 matching over 12 bases. The V gene end was trimmed by 9 bases and the J gene end by 7 bases; junction bases not matched to a gene: 12. This CDR3 has 15 residues. Germline lookup yields CDR1 SNHLY and CDR2 FYNNEI. Written as DNA, the CDR3 is TGTGCCAGTTGCAAACTAGCGGGGGGCCGCGGGACCCAGTACTTC. Translating it yields CASCKLAGGRGTQYF.

This chain links TRBV11-2 with TRBJ2-1; 13 bases are a match to TRBD2. Trimming took 5 bases from V and 9 from J; bases not matched to a gene: 7. The CDR3 contains 15 residues. CDR1 is SGHAT and CDR2 is FQNNGV in the germline V gene. CDR3 DNA sequence: TGTGCCAGCAGCCCAGGACTAGCGGGAGTCGGTGAGCAGTTCTTC. It is translated as CASSPGLAGVGEQFF.

This chain uses TRBV12-3 or TRBV12-4 with TRBJ2-1; D remains unclear. V gave up 5 bases and J gave up 7 bases, with 12 bases separating them. The CDR3 extends over 13 amino acids. The CDR3 protein is CASSQHSGNEQFF. In DNA form, the CDR3 reads TGTGCCAGCAGTCAGCACTCCGGGAATGAGCAGTTCTTC.

The chain couples TRBV6-2 or TRBV6-3 to TRBJ2-1; 8 bases line up with TRBD2. From germline, CDR1 is MNHEY and CDR2 SVGEGT. V dropped 6 bases and J dropped 3; count of bases not matched to a gene: 10. There are 16 residues in the CDR3. This chain's CDR3 is CASRPHGLADYNEQFF. CDR3 in DNA: TGTGCCAGCAGGCCACACGGACTAGCCGACTACAATGAGCAGTTCTTC.

The rearrangement links TRBV5-4 to TRBJ2-6; D may be TRBD1 (7 bases). CDR3 length equals 15 residues. CDR1 is SGHNT and CDR2 is YYREEE in the germline V gene (reference sequence). Trimming took off 5 bases at V and 0 bases at J, with 9 bases between the two ends. CDR3 in DNA: TGTGCCAGCAGGCGGGACAGCTCTGGGGCCAACGTCCTGACTTTC. Translating it yields CASRRDSSGANVLTF.

The V gene is TRBV6-2 or TRBV6-3, the J gene TRBJ2-2; possibly TRBD2 for D (5 bases). V was shortened by 6 bases and J by 4 bases, with 12 bases between the two germline ends. The germline V gene encodes CDR1 MNHEY and CDR2 SVGEGT. The CDR3 consists of 14 residues. The CDR3 DNA sequence: TGTGCCAGCAGCCCGGTCGGGGTCACCGGGGAGCTGTTTTTT. Translated: CASSPVGVTGELFF.

This clonotype was detected only once. CDR3 DNA sequence: TGTGCCAGCAGCCCTCAACAGGGGGCTAGCACTGAAGCTTTCTTT. Its protein product is CASSPQQGASTEAFF. The chain couples TRBV12-3 or TRBV12-4 to TRBJ1-1, with 9 bases that match TRBD1. CDR3 size: 15 residues. After removal of 6 bases from V and 4 bases from J, the junction contained 9 bases not matched to a gene.

The chain links TRBV11-2 to TRBJ2-1; 7 bases fit TRBD1. J gave up 2 bases and V 5 bases, and 6 bases lay outside the gene matches. The CDR3 is 15 residues long. Looked up from germline, CDR1 is SGHAT and CDR2 is FQNNGV. In DNA form, the CDR3 reads TGTGCCAGCAGCCCGGGGACAGCACCCTACAATGAGCAGTTCTTC. Residues: CASSPGTAPYNEQFF.

The chain recombines TRBV24-1 with TRBJ2-1; no reliable D call. The germline V gene has CDR1 KGHDR and CDR2 SFDVKD. This CDR3 has 13 amino acids. Trimming took 3 bases from V and 9 from J, leaving 11 bases between them. CDR3 sequence reads: CATSDPSVFEQFF. The CDR3 bases are TGTGCCACCAGTGATCCCTCGGTATTTGAGCAGTTCTTC.

V gene TRBV7-2 combines with J gene TRBJ2-7; D assignment may be TRBD1 or TRBD2 (6 bases each). Per germline, CDR1 SGHTA and CDR2 FQGNSA. V gave up 1 base and J gave up 6 bases, with 10 bases separating them. This CDR3 has 13 amino acids. CDR3 DNA sequence: TGTGCCAGCAGCTTAGATCCGGGGGCCGAGCAGTACTTC. It is translated as CASSLDPGAEQYF.

The chain carries TRBV12-5 and TRBJ2-1, with D unclear. The CDR3 loop spans 13 amino acids. Trimming took off 3 bases at V and 12 bases at J, with 15 bases between the two ends. Germline V gives CDR1 LGHNT, CDR2 FRNRAP. The CDR3, as DNA: TGTGCTAGTGGTTTTTGGAAAAATGTGGGGCAGTTCTTC. Translating it yields CASGFWKNVGQFF.

The gene calls are TRBV12-3 or TRBV12-4 and TRBJ2-3, with D possibly matching TRBD2 (6 bases). This CDR3 region has 20 residues. The germline V and J ends were trimmed by 5 bases and 2 bases, with 29 bases remaining between them. CDR3 sequence: CASSPSSSSNRGGDTDTQYF. The CDR3 nucleotides are TGTGCCAGCAGTCCCAGCTCTTCATCCAATCGGGGCGGGGACACAGATACGCAGTATTTT.

The V and J genes are TRBV5-1 and TRBJ2-7, with 8 bases matching TRBD1. The J segment lost 3 bases and the V segment lost 1 base, leaving 15 bases of the junction unmatched. Germline V gene data show CDR1 as SGHRS and CDR2 as YFSETQ. CDR3 size: 18 residues. The CDR3 sequence: CASSLIGADRVGHYEQYF. The CDR3 coding sequence is TGCGCCAGCAGCTTGATCGGTGCGGACAGGGTGGGGCACTACGAGCAGTACTTC.

The chain links TRBV12-3 or TRBV12-4 to TRBJ2-3; TRBD2 agrees at 10 bases. V trimming: 3 bases; J trimming: 4 bases; junction bases outside the gene matches: 7. The CDR3 has 16 residues. The CDR3 protein is CASSFGLAGAADTQYF. The CDR3 DNA sequence: TGTGCCAGCAGTTTTGGTCTAGCGGGAGCCGCAGATACGCAGTATTTT.

The chain is built from TRBV7-8 and TRBJ2-5, with D unresolved. Germline lookup yields CDR1 SGHVS and CDR2 FQNEAQ. The CDR3 contains 15 residues. The ends were cut back, 5 bases at V and 4 bases at J, with 17 bases in the middle. CDR3 region: CASSPRRPTPETQYF. The CDR3 nucleotides read TGTGCCAGCAGCCCCCGCAGGCCCACGCCAGAGACCCAGTACTTC.

The chain uses TRBV2 and TRBJ2-7, with TRBD1 as a possible D gene (6 bases). CDR1 and CDR2 from the germline V gene are SNHLY and FYNNEI. This CDR3 contains 13 residues. Trimming took 6 bases from V and 0 from J, leaving 9 bases between them. CDR3 protein: CASRGDISYEQYF. The CDR3 DNA follows: TGTGCCAGCAGGGGGGACATCTCCTACGAGCAGTACTTC.

V and J are TRBV28 and TRBJ2-7, with D perhaps TRBD2 (5 bases). This CDR3 contains 15 residues. Germline loops: CDR1 MDHEN, CDR2 SYDVKM. V was shortened by 3 bases and J by 3 bases, with 15 bases between the two germline ends. The CDR3 loop reads CASSLRATTSYEQYF. CDR3 bases: TGTGCCAGCAGTTTGAGGGCTACGACCAGCTACGAGCAGTACTTC. The full variable domain, in which reference TRBV28 and TRBJ2-7 provide the parts outside the CDR3, is DVKVTQSSRYLVKRTGEKVFLECVQDMDHENMFWYRQDPGLGLRLIYFSYDVKMKEKGDIPEGYSVSREKKERFSLILESASTNQTSMYLCASSLRATTSYEQYFGPGTRLTVT.